This T cell receptor beta chain was captured by sequencing in a study of T cell changes during pregnancy in multiple sclerosis. Trimming took 8 bases from V and 4 from J; bases not matched to a gene: 7. Germline CDR1 is MNHEY and CDR2 is SVGAGI. The CDR3 totals 14 residues. Method: immunoSEQ multiplex PCR; TCRdb's copy keeps in-frame clones and lacks some. The top ten hold 0.45% to 0.7% of the sample, which has around 70,000 clones, about 94% seen once. The V and J genes are TRBV6-5 and TRBJ1-2; 10 nucleotides align to TRBD1. The source was peripheral blood, collected in the third trimester of pregnancy. This clonotype was sampled from a female donor with multiple sclerosis, enrolled in a pregnancy study. CDR3 bases: TGTGCCAGCCTGCGACAGGGGGCTGGCTATGGCTACACCTTC. Translated: CASLRQGAGYGYTF.